This TCR beta chain was sequenced in a study of T-cell memory formation after mild COVID-19 (dated by TCRdb to the early 2020s). About the study as a whole: Most TCR sequence clusters were specific to one of the two donors. T-cell clones expanding and contracting after mild COVID-19 in a couple of donors were tracked by longitudinal TCRalpha and TCRbeta repertoire sequencing. The cohort was made up of two young adult volunteers, one female and one male, who were previously healthy. Findings and caveats that apply to the study as a whole: SARS-CoV-2 specificity was not confirmed for the second-wave clones peaking on day 37. Contracting CD4+ clones turned up mainly in the CM and EM memory subsets, whereas EMRA was where CD8+ clones were enriched. The study included only a couple of mild cases, and larger cohorts that include severe cases with pre-infection samples were judged to be necessary. Balanced CD4/CD8 phenotypes were observed for clones contracting from day 15 to 85, whereas a bias towards CD4+ was observed for a second wave of clones expanding from day 15 to 37. The detection of some responding clones in pre-infection memory suggests that pre-existing cross-reactive memory T cells joined the SARS-CoV-2 response.

Points on this clonotype: The antigen this receptor binds is unknown. Qualities for individual bases were not recorded, and no much larger clone is one base off.

The sequencing machine was an Illumina NovaSeq 6000. TCRalpha and TCRbeta cDNA libraries were built by 5'RACE with constant-segment primers, adding sample barcodes and unique molecular identifiers. Trizol reagent was used to extract RNA from every sample. Libraries were amplified in two PCR steps, with a second sample barcode and Illumina TruSeq adapters added in the second step. Sequencing of the libraries was done on an Illumina NovaSeq, producing 2 x 150 bp paired-end reads. The paper's processing steps were these. The reads were demultiplexed and collapsed into UMI-guided consensus sequences using migec v1.2.7. Using mixcr v2.1.11, UMI consensuses were aligned to TRA and TRB V and J templates and then assembled into clonotypes. A clonotype was counted as expanded or contracted only if both edgeR and NoisET called the change significant, with noise models trained on biological replicates. For edgeR calls, the cutoffs were a false discovery rate-adjusted p below 0.01 and a log2 fold-change threshold of 1. As an exploratory analysis of dynamics, max-normalized trajectories of the 1000 most abundant clonotypes were examined with PCA combined with hierarchical clustering. Each responding clone was given a CD4 or CD8 phenotype based on the CD4+ and CD8+ repertoires, which had been sequenced separately. In-frame beta chains were kept once TCRdb had trimmed the public reads at Q25 with fastp and called clones with MiXCR. Each CDR3 protein gets just one entry, which takes the most common genes and DNA from the rows behind it. These V and J calls originate from TCRdb's pipeline instead of the authors' own analysis. The sample data list approximately 35,000 distinct CDR3 sequences, and around 21% of these were observed just once. The ten biggest clones cover 1.5% of the sample.

Ficoll-Paque density gradient centrifugation was used to isolate PBMCs. The sequence was obtained from an adult who had mild COVID-19 (a few samples of this study predate the infection). The sample titles of this study are shuffled in the database, so cell type and time point are left out. The specimen sequenced was PBMCs or a T cell subset sorted from them (not recorded which).

The encoded CDR3 is CASSLKPGIGYTEAFF. At the DNA level, the sequence is TGTGCCAGCAGTTTAAAACCAGGGATCGGGTACACTGAAGCTTTCTTT. The rearrangement joined TRBV27 to TRBJ1-1; TRBD1 is a weak D gene call, 5 bases matching. Reading from cysteine to phenylalanine, the CDR3 counts 16 amino acids. The only DNA kept is the CDR3, 48 bases in frame from the first base. V loses 2 bases of germline sequence and J loses 3 bases, and the interval between the two ends is 16 bases. CDR1 and CDR2, looked up from the germline V gene (reference sequence), are MNHEY and SMNVEV.